Listed here is a single T cell receptor beta chain. Trimming left V 1 base short and J 11 bases short, with 18 bases between. The V gene's germline CDR1 is MNHNS and CDR2 SASEGT. The CDR3 is 15 amino acids. These data originate in a study of blood T cell repertoires in COVID-19. The overall study: COVID-19 samples, acute and convalescent, were from the United States, Italy and Spain. Sources were T cells, B-cell-depleted T cells, or PBMCs; the material itself was cDNA or gDNA.

Patients from Seattle were sampled longitudinally, starting during active infection. Per the original data handling: From reference gene primer amplification, estimates of nucleated cell counts were derived. Profiling relied on immunoSEQ multiplex PCR, and the TCRdb table lists in-frame clones only, not all of them. V and J calls and clone size come straight from that table; D and trimming were deduced from the DNA. The table includes 30,000 to 40,000 clones, roughly 84% detected once. The rearrangement joins TRBV6-1 to TRBJ1-5; D perhaps matches TRBD1 (5 bases). What was sequenced was peripheral blood. The receptor comes from a man aged 55 to 70 with COVID-19, enrolled during active disease. The CDR3 DNA sequence: TGTGCCAGCAGTGAAGGTGTCGGGCCCCAGGGCTCCCAGCATTTT. Translating gives CASSEGVGPQGSQHF.